One sample yielded the 6 T cell receptor beta chains listed below, sequenced in a study of metastatic and nonmetastatic thyroid tumors. MiXCR was used by TCRdb to re-call the PCR reads. The sample contains roughly 39,000 clones, 40% to 55% of which appear only once. Until they underwent thyroid surgery, no patient had received any treatment. The material sequenced was tumor tissue. These receptors all come from a male donor with papillary thyroid cancer or a benign thyroid nodule (not recorded which). Some clones in this sample may be carry-over from other donors' samples.

The chain employs TRBV20-1 and TRBJ1-5; 7 positions agree with TRBD1. Germline V CDR1 and CDR2: DFQATT, SNEGSKA (reference sequence). This CDR3 has 13 residues. After removal of 6 bases from V and 2 bases from J, the junction contained 4 bases not matched to a gene. The CDR3: CSARQGGNQPQHF. CDR3 nucleotide sequence: TGCAGTGCCCGACAGGGAGGCAATCAGCCCCAGCATTTT.

Sample share makes this clone large. The chain uses TRBV18 and TRBJ2-7, with TRBD2 matching 14 bases. CDR1 KGHSH and CDR2 LQKENI come from the germline V gene. V dropped 6 bases and J dropped 3; count of bases not matched to a gene: 13. This CDR3 comprises 18 residues. The CDR3 sequence: CASSRGTSGSIHFYEQYF. Written as DNA, the CDR3 is TGTGCCAGCTCGCGCGGGACTAGCGGGAGCATCCACTTCTACGAGCAGTACTTC.

The sample holds a few counts of this clone. The J gene is TRBJ1-1, the V gene TRBV12-3 or TRBV12-4; D gene unclear. V was trimmed by 1 base and J by 3 bases, leaving 3 bases between them. This CDR3 contains 12 residues. In DNA, the CDR3 is TGTGCCAGCAGTTTAGGACACACTGAAGCTTTCTTT. It is translated as CASSLGHTEAFF.

Written as DNA, the CDR3 is TGCGCCAGCAGCTTGGAGGGCTTGAATTCACCCCTCCACTTT. It translates to CASSLEGLNSPLHF. The chain has TRBV5-1 and TRBJ1-6; D unresolved. Trimming took off 0 bases at V and 7 bases at J, with 8 bases between the two ends. There are 14 residues in the CDR3. CDR1 is SGHRS, CDR2 YFSETQ, per germline.

On this clone itself: This sample also contains other DNA sequences that code for the same CDR3. J is TRBJ2-7 and V is TRBV20-1; 7 bases align to TRBD2. In germline, CDR1 is DFQATT, CDR2 SNEGSKA (reference sequence). With V trimmed by 3 bases and J by 7 bases, 9 bases remained unmatched. CDR3 length: 13 residues. CDR3 loop: CSARGLTSREQYF. The CDR3 coding sequence is TGCAGTGCTAGGGGGTTGACTAGCCGGGAGCAGTACTTC.

The J gene is TRBJ2-7, the V gene TRBV11-1; 9 bases are shared with TRBD1. Germline lookup yields CDR1 SGHAT and CDR2 FQDESV (reference sequence). V shed 5 bases and J 4 bases; nucleotides not matched to a gene: 15. CDR3 size: 17 residues. CDR3 protein: CASSRTSGTGSFYEQYF. CDR3 DNA: TGTGCCAGCAGCAGAACATCCGGGACAGGGAGTTTTTACGAGCAGTACTTC.